What follows is one TCR beta chain and its context. This clonotype has ten or more counts. What this receptor recognizes is not known. Base quality data are lacking; no much larger clone is found one base away. The sample is drawn from a study of spatial heterogeneity in lung cancer (dated by TCRdb to about 2019). Some background on the complete study: More beta-chain than alpha-chain transcripts were consistently detected, likely reflecting higher beta-chain transcript abundance. Both alpha and beta chains were TCR-sequenced in around 220 tumor regions, approximately 64 matched nontumor lung samples and around 54 PBMC samples obtained at surgery. In non-small cell lung cancer, the study quantitatively compared TCR alpha and beta repertoires across several tumor regions, matched nontumor lung, and blood. In the raw uncorrected reads, each unique combination of TCR and UMI appeared more than ten times on average. Nonsynonymous mutation counts, determined by whole-exome sequencing of tumor tissue, were related to TCR repertoire features. Study-level results and caveats: Ubiquitous expanded tumor TCRs were found in blood more often at tumor resection than at routine follow-up. Additional single-cell paired TCR alpha and beta sequencing was considered necessary to confirm, at a functional level, the hypothesis that regional TCRs recognize regional mutations.

Receptor amplification or capture employed 5' RACE. Sequencing was carried out with a NextSeq 500. The TCR library protocol attached a unique molecular identifier to each TCR cDNA molecule to allow correction of PCR and sequencing errors. Processing in the source paper ran as follows. Decombinator tools were used for TCR identification, UMI-based error correction and CDR3 extraction. Expanded TCRs were defined as those above a frequency of 2 per 1,000, corresponding to the top 1% of the tumor frequency distribution. Renyi diversity was calculated using the R vegan package after each repertoire was subsampled 100 times to 5,000 TCRs. CDR3 similarity networks were built from amino acid triplet string-kernel similarity, with CDR3s being connected when pairwise similarity was above 0.82. The public reads were quality trimmed at Q25 with fastp and then assembled into clones with MiXCR by TCRdb, keeping productive beta chains. Rows with one shared CDR3 protein collapse into an entry with the most common genes and DNA. None of the V and J calls come from the authors' own analysis; TCRdb made them. Present in this sample are tens of thousands of distinct CDR3 sequences, less than 5.5% of which were seen just once. Of the sample, 11% falls within the top ten clones.

The CDR3 covers 13 residues, taking in both the cysteine and the phenylalanine. The only DNA kept is the CDR3, 39 bases in frame from the first base. The junction shows trimming of 1 base on V and 2 bases on J, plus 6 bases between the germline ends. In the germline V gene, CDR1 corresponds to SGHAT and CDR2 to FQNNGV. According to the study, the label for this sample's time point signals: sample taken at primary tumor resection. Without any cell sorting, TCR sequencing was performed on whole RNA extracted either from tumor and nontumor lung tissue or from cryopreserved PBMC samples. Samples were obtained from 72 patients with early-stage, untreated non-small cell lung cancer from the lung TRACERx cohort. Only patients for whom sufficient RNA was available from at least two tumor regions were selected for TCR sequencing.

This specimen consisted of PBMCs, obtained at surgery. The clonotype comes from a male donor with early-stage non-small cell lung cancer. The chain is assembled from TRBV11-2 and TRBJ2-7, with no reliable assignment of the D segment. The CDR3 protein: CASSLGRTYEQYF. The DNA sequence is given as TGTGCCAGCAGCTTAGGTCGTACCTACGAGCAGTACTTC.